This record looks at one T cell receptor beta chain sequence and its context. Germline V gene sequence: CDR1 SGHNT, CDR2 YYREEE (reference sequence). Trimming removed 0 bases at V and 4 bases at J, with 11 bases between. The CDR3 totals 14 residues. This record comes from a study of T cell changes during pregnancy in multiple sclerosis. The data were produced by immunoSEQ multiplex PCR, yet TCRdb's version contains in-frame clones alone and is incomplete. The data contain under 60,000 clones, about 91% of them singletons. This TCR was sampled from a female donor in good health, enrolled as a control in a pregnancy study. Sequenced material: CD4+ T cells from peripheral blood mononuclear cells, taken in the second trimester of pregnancy. The chain has TRBV5-4 and TRBJ2-7, with no clear D. Written as DNA, the CDR3 is TGTGCCAGCAGCTTGGGCGGTATTAGTTACGAGCAGTACTTC. Translated, it gives CASSLGGISYEQYF.